The 18 T cell receptor beta chains reported below all come from one sample, sequenced in a study of OX40 agonist ivuxolimab in advanced cancers. The repertoire was sequenced with immunoSEQ multiplex PCR; TCRdb's copy has only in-frame clones and lacks some. In the table there are tens of thousands of clones, around 87% of which are singletons. The material was CD4+ or CD8+ T cells sorted from blood, obtained in a trial of the OX40 agonist ivuxolimab. The receptor set was obtained from an adult with an advanced solid tumor such as melanoma, head and neck, liver or kidney cancer.

This rearrangement joins TRBV18 to TRBJ1-6, with a weak D call TRBD1 (5 bases). Germline V lookup: CDR1 KGHSH, CDR2 LQKENI. The V end was cut by 2 bases, the J end by 10 bases, with 12 bases between. This CDR3 is 14 amino acids long. CDR3 region: CASSPNRDSSPLHF. Here the CDR3 DNA reads TGTGCCAGCTCACCAAATAGGGACTCATCACCCCTCCACTTT.

The rearrangement uses TRBV16 and TRBJ1-2; D is possibly TRBD1 (5 bases). V was cut by 2 bases and J by 3 bases, with 16 bases left in between. The CDR3 has 16 amino acids. Germline V CDR1 and CDR2: KGHSY, FQNENV. The CDR3, as DNA: TGTGCCAGCAGCCAACCTGGGGGGGATTCGGACTATGGCTACACCTTC. Amino acid sequence: CASSQPGGDSDYGYTF.

The chain has TRBV6-5 and TRBJ2-3; D is tentatively TRBD1 or TRBD2 (5 bases each). CDR1 and CDR2 (germline): MNHEY, SVGAGI. The germline V and J ends were trimmed by 6 bases and 3 bases, with 10 bases remaining between them. The CDR3 runs 13 residues. In nucleotides, the CDR3 is TGTGCCAGCAGATTAGAGGGGACAGATACGCAGTATTTT. Its translation: CASRLEGTDTQYF.

This chain links TRBV9 with TRBJ1-4, with D hard to call. Looked up from germline, CDR1 is SGDLS and CDR2 is YYNGEE. The CDR3 length is 14 residues. V lost 0 bases and J lost 4, with 7 bases in between. The CDR3 DNA is TGTGCCAGCAGCGTAGGGCAGAGTAATGAAAAACTGTTTTTT. This sequence encodes CASSVGQSNEKLFF.

This clone was observed once. This chain joins TRBV19 and TRBJ1-5; the match to TRBD1 covers 7 bases. Germline trimming cut 7 bases from V and 0 bases from J; bases unmatched to any gene: 9. Germline values: CDR1 LNHDA, CDR2 SQIVND (reference sequence). This CDR3 region has 16 residues. The CDR3 reads CASTEQGHYSNQPQHF. The CDR3 DNA reads as TGTGCCAGTACCGAACAGGGGCACTATAGCAATCAGCCCCAGCATTTT.

This chain uses TRBV11-3 with TRBJ2-1, with D tentatively TRBD1 (6 bases). The germline gives CDR1 SGHNT, CDR2 YENEEA. Trimming took 5 bases from V and 4 from J, leaving 9 bases between them. The CDR3 is 13 amino acids. The CDR3 is CASSQDRYNEQFF. CDR3 nucleotide sequence: TGTGCCAGCAGCCAAGACAGGTACAATGAGCAGTTCTTC.

This clone was counted once. The rearrangement joins TRBV11-2 to TRBJ2-7; TRBD2 agrees at 8 bases. The CDR3 consists of 14 residues. The junction had 3 bases not matched to a gene; V was cut back by 2 bases and J by 3 bases. Germline V gene data show CDR1 as SGHAT and CDR2 as FQNNGV. The CDR3 loop reads CASSLPGLGYEQYF. As DNA, the CDR3 is TGTGCCAGCAGCTTACCGGGACTAGGCTACGAGCAGTACTTC.

The chain links TRBV6-5 to TRBJ1-1; D remains unclear. V was cut by 0 bases and J by 7 bases, with 9 bases left in between. This CDR3 contains 13 residues. In germline, CDR1 is MNHEY, CDR2 SVGAGI. Here the CDR3 reads CASSYSSRLEAFF. The CDR3 DNA reads as TGTGCCAGCAGTTACTCGAGTCGGCTTGAAGCTTTCTTT.

V is TRBV5-1 and J is TRBJ1-3; D gene unclear. The ends were cut back, 0 bases at V and 3 bases at J, with 10 bases in the middle. The germline V gene has CDR1 SGHRS and CDR2 YFSETQ. This CDR3 region has 15 residues. Written as DNA, the CDR3 is TGCGCCAGCAGCTTGGCGCCAGATAATGGAAACACCATATATTTT. It specifies CASSLAPDNGNTIYF. Supplemented by reference TRBV5-1 and TRBJ1-3, the full variable domain reads KAGVTQTPRYLIKTRGQQVTLSCSPISGHRSVSWYQQTPGQGLQFLFEYFSETQRNKGNFPGRFSGRQFSNSRSEMNVSTLELGDSALYLCASSLAPDNGNTIYFGEGSWLTVV.

The chain links TRBV6-1 to TRBJ2-5; maybe TRBD1 (6 bases). Germline V gene data show CDR1 as MNHNS and CDR2 as SASEGT. The CDR3 has 12 residues. With 5 bases removed from V and 5 bases from J, the gap between germline ends came to 9 bases. The CDR3 DNA reads as TGTGCCAGCAGTCAAAGGGGGGAGACCCAGTACTTC. Protein product: CASSQRGETQYF.

The chain links TRBV4-3 to TRBJ2-7; 10 positions agree with TRBD2. With 1 base clipped from V and 1 base from J, the junction kept 1 base outside the gene matches. The CDR3 runs 15 residues. Germline V gene lookup returns CDR1 LGHNA and CDR2 YSLEER. CDR3 residues: CASSQALAGSYEQYF. CDR3 DNA sequence: TGCGCCAGCAGCCAAGCACTAGCGGGGTCCTACGAGCAGTACTTC.

This chain joins TRBV2 and TRBJ2-1; no reliable D call. CDR3 size: 15 residues. V was pared by 6 bases and J by 12 bases, with 24 bases between. Germline V gives CDR1 SNHLY, CDR2 FYNNEI. This CDR3 is CASRPRSVFMVGQFF. The CDR3 region has the DNA TGTGCCAGCAGGCCCCGTTCAGTGTTTATGGTAGGGCAGTTCTTC. Looking up the rest from reference TRBV2 and TRBJ2-1 gives the full variable domain: EPEVTQTPSHQVTQMGQEVILRCVPISNHLYFYWYRQILGQKVEFLVSFYNNEISEKSEIFDDQFSVERPDGSNFTLKIRSTKLEDSAMYFCASRPRSVFMVGQFFGPGTRLTVL.

V and J are TRBV19 and TRBJ2-4, with TRBD1 as a possible D gene (5 bases). Germline CDR1 LNHDA, CDR2 SQIVND (reference sequence). With 2 bases removed from V and 0 bases from J, the gap between germline ends came to 17 bases. This CDR3 is 18 amino acids long. The CDR3 region is CASSIRGPGRVAKNIQYF. The CDR3 coding sequence is TGTGCCAGTAGTATAAGAGGCCCAGGGCGAGTAGCCAAAAACATTCAGTACTTC.

V usage is TRBV28 and J usage is TRBJ1-2; D is unclear. This CDR3 has 12 amino acids. Germline-derived CDR1 and CDR2 are MDHEN and SYDVKM. V shed 2 bases and J shed 7 bases, with 8 bases lying between them. The CDR3 region is CASSLSLGGYTF. DNA of the CDR3: TGTGCCAGCAGTTTAAGTTTGGGTGGCTACACCTTC.

The chain uses TRBV18 and TRBJ2-2, with 9 bases matching TRBD1. Germline-derived CDR1 and CDR2 are KGHSH and LQKENI. J gave up 1 base and V 0 bases, and 0 bases lay outside the gene matches. The CDR3 loop spans 16 amino acids. The chain's CDR3 is CASSPPGQGNTGELFF. The CDR3 nucleotides read TGTGCCAGCTCACCACCGGGACAGGGGAACACCGGGGAGCTGTTTTTT.

The CDR3 bases are TGTGCCAGCAGCTTACTTGCGGAATCAGCCCAGCATTTT. It codes for CASSLLAESAQHF. The V gene is TRBV7-6, the J gene TRBJ1-5; D is uncertain. Trimming took off 2 bases at V and 11 bases at J, with 13 bases between the two ends. Germline values: CDR1 SGHVS, CDR2 FNYEAQ. The length of the CDR3 is 13 residues. The full variable domain, completed using reference TRBV7-6 and TRBJ1-5, is GAGVSQSPRYKVTKRGQDVALRCDPISGHVSLYWYRQALGQGPEFLTYFNYEAQQDKSGLPNDRFSAERPEGSISTLTIQRTEQRDSAMYRCASSLLAESAQHFGDGTRLSIL.

The chain has TRBV4-2 and TRBJ1-2, with 8 bases matching TRBD1. The CDR3 sequence is 15 residues long. The V segment lost 1 base and the J segment 4 bases; nucleotides outside the gene matches: 5. CDR1 is LGHNA and CDR2 is YNFKEQ in the germline V gene. DNA for the CDR3: TGTGCCAGCAGCCAAGCGACAGGGGACGGCTATGGCTACACCTTC. Its translation is CASSQATGDGYGYTF.

The V and J genes are TRBV6-1 and TRBJ1-1; 9 bases agree with TRBD1. CDR1 and CDR2 from the germline V gene are MNHNS and SASEGT. CDR3 size: 15 residues. V lost 2 bases, J lost 3 bases, and 4 bases stayed unmatched. The CDR3 sequence is CASSEQQGADTEAFF. Written as DNA, the CDR3 is TGTGCCAGCAGTGAACAACAGGGGGCGGACACTGAAGCTTTCTTT.